This T cell receptor beta chain was captured in a study of technical replicates of blood from a few donors. TCRdb's table, derived via immunoSEQ multiplex PCR, lists solely in-frame clones and lacks some. The sample lists some 60,000 clones; around nine tenths were seen once. This receptor was obtained from a human donor in good health. Some clones in this sample may be carry-over from other donors' samples. The sample taken for sequencing was PBMCs.

The CDR3, as DNA: TGTGCCAGCAGCAGGACTAGCCAAGAGACCCAGTACTTC. Its translation is CASSRTSQETQYF. This rearrangement joins TRBV6-5 to TRBJ2-5; TRBD2 agrees at 7 bases. With V trimmed by 6 bases and J by 1 base, 2 bases remained unmatched. The germline gives CDR1 MNHEY, CDR2 SVGAGI. The CDR3 covers 13 residues.